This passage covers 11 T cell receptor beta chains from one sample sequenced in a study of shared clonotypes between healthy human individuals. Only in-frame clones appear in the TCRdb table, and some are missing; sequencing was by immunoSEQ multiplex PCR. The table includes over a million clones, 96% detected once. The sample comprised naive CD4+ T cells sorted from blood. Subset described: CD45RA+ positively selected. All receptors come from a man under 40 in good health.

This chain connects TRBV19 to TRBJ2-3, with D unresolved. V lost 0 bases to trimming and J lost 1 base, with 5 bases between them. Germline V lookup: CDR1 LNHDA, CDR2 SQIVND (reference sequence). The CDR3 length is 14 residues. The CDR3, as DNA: TGTGCCAGTAGTATAGAGGGCGGCACAGATACGCAGTATTTT. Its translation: CASSIEGGTDTQYF.

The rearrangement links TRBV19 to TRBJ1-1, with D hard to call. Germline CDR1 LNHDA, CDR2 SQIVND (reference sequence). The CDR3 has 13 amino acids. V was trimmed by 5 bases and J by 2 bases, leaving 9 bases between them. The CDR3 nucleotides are TGTGCCAGTAGTGTCGACACTAACACTGAAGCTTTCTTT. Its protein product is CASSVDTNTEAFF.

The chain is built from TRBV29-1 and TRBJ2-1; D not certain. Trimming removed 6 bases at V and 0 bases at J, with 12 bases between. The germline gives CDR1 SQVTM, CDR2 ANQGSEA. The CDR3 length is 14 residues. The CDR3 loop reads CSVESPSSYNEQFF. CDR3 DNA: TGCAGCGTGGAAAGTCCGAGCTCCTACAATGAGCAGTTCTTC.

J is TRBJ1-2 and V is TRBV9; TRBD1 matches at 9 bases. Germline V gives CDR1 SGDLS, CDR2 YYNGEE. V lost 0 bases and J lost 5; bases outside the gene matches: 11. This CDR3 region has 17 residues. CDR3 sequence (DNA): TGTGCCAGCAGCGTAGTGACAGGGGGACTCCCCTTGTATGGCTACACCTTC. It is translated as CASSVVTGGLPLYGYTF. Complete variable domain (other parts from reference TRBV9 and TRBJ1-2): DSGVTQTPKHLITATGQRVTLRCSPRSGDLSVYWYQQSLDQGLQFLIQYYNGEERAKGNILERFSAQQFPDLHSELNLSSLELGDSALYFCASSVVTGGLPLYGYTFGSGTRLTVV.

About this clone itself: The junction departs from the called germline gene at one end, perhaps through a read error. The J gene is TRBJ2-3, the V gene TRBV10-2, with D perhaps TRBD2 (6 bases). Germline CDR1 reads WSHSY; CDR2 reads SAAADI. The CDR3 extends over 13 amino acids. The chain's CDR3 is CASSEGFGTSPSF. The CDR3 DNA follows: TGCGCCAGCAGTGAGGGGTTCGGGACTTCCCCAAGTTTT.

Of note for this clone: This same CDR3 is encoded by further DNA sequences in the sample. CDR3 coding DNA: TGCGCCAGCAGCTTGGGATTTGGGGACACTGAAGCTTTCTTT. This sequence encodes CASSLGFGDTEAFF. The chain has TRBV5-1 and TRBJ1-1; D gene uncertain. This CDR3 is built from 14 residues. The V gene's germline CDR1 is SGHRS and CDR2 YFSETQ. With 0 bases removed from V and 3 bases from J, the gap between germline ends came to 9 bases.

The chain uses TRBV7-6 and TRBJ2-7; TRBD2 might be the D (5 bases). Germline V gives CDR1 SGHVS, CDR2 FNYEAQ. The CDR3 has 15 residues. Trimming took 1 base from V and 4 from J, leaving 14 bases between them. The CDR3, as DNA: TGTGCCAGCAGCTTAGTACCCCAAACTAGTTACGAGCAGTACTTC. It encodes CASSLVPQTSYEQYF. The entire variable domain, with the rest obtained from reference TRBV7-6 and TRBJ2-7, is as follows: GAGVSQSPRYKVTKRGQDVALRCDPISGHVSLYWYRQALGQGPEFLTYFNYEAQQDKSGLPNDRFSAERPEGSISTLTIQRTEQRDSAMYRCASSLVPQTSYEQYFGPGTRLTVT.

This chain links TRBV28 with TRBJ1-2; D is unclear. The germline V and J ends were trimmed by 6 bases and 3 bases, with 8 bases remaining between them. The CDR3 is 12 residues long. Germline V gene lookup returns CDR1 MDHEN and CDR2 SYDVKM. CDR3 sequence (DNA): TGTGCCAGCAGCACAGATGACTATGGCTACACCTTC. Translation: CASSTDDYGYTF.

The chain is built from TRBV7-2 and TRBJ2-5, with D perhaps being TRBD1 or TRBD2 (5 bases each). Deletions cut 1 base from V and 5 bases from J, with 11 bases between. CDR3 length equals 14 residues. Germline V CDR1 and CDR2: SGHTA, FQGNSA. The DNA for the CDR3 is TGTGCCAGCAGCTTAGTCCTTTGGGGGGAGACCCAGTACTTC. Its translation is CASSLVLWGETQYF.

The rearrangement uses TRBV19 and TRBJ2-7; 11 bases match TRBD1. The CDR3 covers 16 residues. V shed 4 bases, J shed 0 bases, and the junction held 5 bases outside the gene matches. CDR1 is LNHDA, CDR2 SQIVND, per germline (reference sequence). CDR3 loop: CASSTWTGGNSYEQYF. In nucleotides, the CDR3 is TGTGCCAGTAGTACATGGACAGGGGGCAACTCCTACGAGCAGTACTTC.

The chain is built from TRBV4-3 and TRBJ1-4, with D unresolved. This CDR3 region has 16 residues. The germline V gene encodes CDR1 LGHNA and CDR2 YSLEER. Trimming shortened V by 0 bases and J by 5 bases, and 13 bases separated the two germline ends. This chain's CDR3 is CASSQDRRVLNEKLFF. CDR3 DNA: TGCGCCAGCAGCCAAGATAGAAGGGTCCTAAATGAAAAACTGTTTTTT.